This T cell receptor beta chain originates from a study of OX40 agonist ivuxolimab in advanced cancers. Some background on the complete study: Ivuxolimab, which targeted the costimulatory receptor OX40 (CD134), was an agonistic, fully human IgG2 monoclonal antibody. Partial responses occurred in three dose-escalation patients, of whom one had hepatocellular carcinoma and two had cutaneous melanoma. Of the roughly 51 dose-escalation patients, hepatocellular carcinoma was present in about 20, melanoma in approximately 15, renal cell carcinoma in 9 and head and neck cancer in 9. Patients were allowed to have had prior anti-PD-1, anti-PD-L1 or anti-CTLA-4 therapy, and roughly two fifths of the dose-escalation patients had been treated with checkpoint inhibitors. In the dose-escalation cohort, more than 80% of patients were male, and the mean age was roughly 56 years with a range of roughly 20 to 80. The paper covers the monotherapy dose-escalation part of the phase I ivuxolimab trial, which included N ≈ 54 patients. Intravenous ivuxolimab was administered to patients every 2 weeks at six dose levels: 0.01, 0.1, 0.3, 1.5, 3 and 10 mg/kg. Peripheral TCRbeta sequencing was intended to test whether TCR sequence diversity was altered and clonal T-cell expansion was caused by ivuxolimab. General study outcomes and caveats: Partial responders in the 0.1-3.0 mg/kg groups had among the lowest normalized peripheral clonal expansion, especially among CD8+ T cells. At doses of 0.1 to 3.0 mg/kg, clonal expansion of both CD4+ and CD8+ T cells in blood was seen between baseline and week 6. Low levels of normalized T-cell clonal expansion were also seen in some nonresponding patients. After ivuxolimab, more expanded clones were found on average in CD8+ T cells than in CD4+ T cells. The antigen specificity of the peripheral T cells that underwent clonal expansion was not determined.

Patients with a history of autoimmune disease or receiving systemic immunosuppression were excluded from the trial. In every dose cohort, peripheral blood was drawn for TCR sequencing at baseline, cycle 4 day 1, and cycle 7 day 1. Samples were obtained from an open-label, multicenter, first-in-human phase I dose-escalation trial of ivuxolimab. Adults with locally advanced or metastatic melanoma, renal cell carcinoma, hepatocellular carcinoma or head and neck squamous cell carcinoma were enrolled in the trial. Before TCR sequencing, CD4+ and CD8+ T cells were separately sorted from peripheral blood. The CDR3 numbers 17 residues from cysteine through phenylalanine. Of the read, only the CDR3 DNA is kept; its 51 bases are in frame from base 1. The CDR1 and CDR2 encoded by the germline V gene (reference sequence) are SEHNR and FQNEAQ. Germline trimming: 5 bases from V, 2 bases from J; junction bases outside gene matches: 8.

Genomic DNA was extracted from sorted cells for sequencing of the TCRbeta CDR3 region. TCRbeta CDR3 regions were sequenced using the immunoSEQ Assay. The immuneACCESS repertoire file appears here via TCRdb, limited to in-frame rearrangements. These files lack a portion of the clones; in checked studies, under half of the deficit traces to unresolved V genes, and the cause of the others is not known. In this sample the table shows some 50,000 clones, roughly 91% of which occur a single time. The leading ten clones occupy roughly 4.5% of the sample. Turning to this clone: Its antigen specificity is not known. Base qualities were left out, and no much larger clone turns up one base away.

The rearranged segments are TRBV7-9 and TRBJ2-3, with TRBD2 identical over 12 junction bases. The sample in question was CD4+ or CD8+ T cells sorted from blood, obtained in a trial of the OX40 agonist ivuxolimab. The clonotype was recovered from an adult with an advanced solid tumor such as melanoma, head and neck, liver or kidney cancer. CDR3 sequence: CASSTTSGGLLTDTQYF. The base sequence is TGTGCCAGCAGCACCACTAGCGGGGGGCTACTCACAGATACGCAGTATTTT. The variable domain in full, with residues beyond the CDR3 obtained from the reference TRBV7-9 and TRBJ2-3 genes, is DTGVSQNPRHKITKRGQNVTFRCDPISEHNRLYWYRQTLGQGPEFLTYFQNEAQLEKSRLLSDRFSAERPKGSFSTLEIQRTEQGDSAMYLCASSTTSGGLLTDTQYFGPGTRLTVL.